These 4 T cell receptor beta chains originate from one sample sequenced in a study of T-cell reconstitution after alpha-beta-depleted transplantation in children. A TCRbeta library incorporating unique molecular identifiers was prepared. Using its own MiXCR run on the PCR reads, TCRdb lists one record per CDR3 protein. The table records hundreds of thousands of distinct CDR3 sequences, just under 8.5% of them present only once. The starting material was PBMCs, mostly from graft donor cells, obtained 180 days after TCRalphabeta/CD19-depleted stem cell transplant. Source of these receptors: a male patient between 5 and 17 years old who had a stem cell transplant for acute lymphoblastic leukemia, so the T cells may come from the graft donor.

This clonotype was observed at least ten times. The chain links TRBV20-1 to TRBJ2-1; 11 bases fit TRBD2. CDR1 and CDR2 from the germline V gene are DFQATT and SNEGSKA (reference sequence). The CDR3 consists of 16 residues. The V gene end was trimmed by 3 bases and the J gene end by 4 bases; junction bases not matched to a gene: 8. The CDR3 spells CSARDFSGRGYNEQFF. DNA of the CDR3: TGCAGTGCTAGGGACTTTAGCGGGAGGGGATACAATGAGCAGTTCTTC.

This clonotype was seen many times. The genes are TRBV5-1 and TRBJ1-4; no reliable D call. The V and J ends lost 2 bases and 4 bases respectively, with 6 bases between them. Germline CDR1 SGHRS, CDR2 YFSETQ. The CDR3 totals 13 residues. The CDR3 DNA reads TGCGCCAGCAGCTTCGAGGGTAATGAAAAACTGTTTTTT. This codes for CASSFEGNEKLFF.

In its sample, this clonotype was seen many times. The CDR3 sequence: CASTRQIAQYF. Written as DNA, the CDR3 is TGTGCCAGCACAAGACAGATAGCGCAGTATTTT. The chain carries TRBV2 and TRBJ2-3; D is perhaps TRBD1 (5 bases). Germline V lookup: CDR1 SNHLY, CDR2 FYNNEI. The CDR3 consists of 11 residues. V was clipped by 7 bases and J by 10 bases, with 12 bases between them.

This clonotype was detected many times. The rearrangement links TRBV12-3 or TRBV12-4 to TRBJ1-4; TRBD1 matches 8 bases. J was trimmed by 8 bases and V by 7 bases; bases with no gene match: 9. The length of the CDR3 is 14 residues. The CDR3 DNA follows: TGTGCCAGCACCCCAGGGGGCCGGGGAGAAAAACTGTTTTTT. Translation: CASTPGGRGEKLFF.